This T cell receptor (beta chain) was sequenced during a study of T cell repertoires in cytomegalovirus infection. V dropped 7 bases and J dropped 7 bases, with 11 bases sitting between them. Germline CDR1 and CDR2: SGHVS and FQNEAQ. CDR3 length: 13 residues. TCRdb re-analysed the reads in MiXCR, keeping a single row per CDR3 protein. The sample has approximately 97,000 distinct CDR3 sequences, more than 15% seen once. Sequenced input: PBMCs. This clonotype was obtained from a human donor in good health (CMV status not recorded). Some clones in this sample may be carry-over from other donors' samples. The chain employs TRBV7-8 and TRBJ1-6; D gene uncertain. The CDR3 protein is CASIPSWNSPLHF. The CDR3 DNA reads as TGTGCCAGCATCCCTTCGTGGAATTCACCCCTCCACTTT.